These 25 T cell receptor beta chains originate from one sample sequenced in a study of blood T cell repertoires in COVID-19. Measured with immunoSEQ multiplex PCR; TCRdb has only the in-frame clones, and not every one. The sample has some 220,000 clones, about 79% seen once. Sequencing was carried out using peripheral blood. The source is a man aged 45-65 years with active or convalescent COVID-19.

This chain uses TRBV7-2 with TRBJ2-7; D might be TRBD2 (5 bases). CDR3 length: 13 residues. Germline loops: CDR1 SGHTA, CDR2 FQGNSA. V lost 2 bases and J lost 1, with 6 bases in between. DNA of the CDR3: TGTGCCAGCAGCTTACTAGCATCCTACGAGCAGTACTTC. Translated: CASSLLASYEQYF.

This chain connects TRBV27 to TRBJ2-6; D possibly corresponds to TRBD1 (5 bases). Trimming cost V 3 bases and J 1 base, with 13 bases left between them. The CDR3 loop spans 17 amino acids. Germline V lookup: CDR1 MNHEY, CDR2 SMNVEV (reference sequence). The CDR3 DNA reads as TGTGCCAGCAGTTTGGGGTGGGGCTTGTCTGGGGCCAACGTCCTGACTTTC. Residues: CASSLGWGLSGANVLTF.

The chain recombines TRBV11-3 with TRBJ1-6, with D possibly matching TRBD1 (5 bases). The CDR3 covers 18 residues. CDR1 SGHNT and CDR2 YENEEA come from the germline V gene. Between the trimmed V and J ends, which lost 7 bases and 4 bases, there was a span of 23 bases. The DNA of the CDR3 is TGTGCCAGCAATATCCGGGACTCTAACAACCGGTATAATTCACCCCTCCACTTT. Its protein is CASNIRDSNNRYNSPLHF.

The CDR3 nucleotides read TGTGCCAGCAGTGAAGGGACGGGGGGCCAAGGAGATACGCAGTATTTT. Its translation: CASSEGTGGQGDTQYF. V is TRBV2 and J is TRBJ2-3, with D perhaps matching TRBD2 (7 bases). There are 16 residues in the CDR3. CDR1 SNHLY and CDR2 FYNNEI come from the germline V gene. V shed 1 base and J shed 5 bases, with 16 bases lying between them.

This clone was picked up one time. V usage is TRBV28 and J usage is TRBJ1-5, with D possibly TRBD1 on 5 matching bases. V gave up 5 bases and J gave up 4 bases, with 15 bases separating them. CDR3 size: 15 residues. Germline V gene data show CDR1 as MDHEN and CDR2 as SYDVKM. CDR3 residues: CASSPIGAGNQPQHF. Written as DNA, the CDR3 is TGTGCCAGCAGTCCCATAGGGGCCGGTAATCAGCCCCAGCATTTT. Filled out from reference TRBV28 and TRBJ1-5, the complete variable domain reads DVKVTQSSRYLVKRTGEKVFLECVQDMDHENMFWYRQDPGLGLRLIYFSYDVKMKEKGDIPEGYSVSREKKERFSLILESASTNQTSMYLCASSPIGAGNQPQHFGDGTRLSIL.

This chain connects TRBV5-4 to TRBJ1-2; weak D call: TRBD1 (5 bases). The germline V gene encodes CDR1 SGHNT and CDR2 YYREEE (reference sequence). The CDR3 runs to 14 residues. The ends were cut back, 4 bases at V and 12 bases at J, with 22 bases in the middle. CDR3 protein: CASSHDRRGGADTF. The CDR3 DNA sequence: TGTGCCAGCAGCCACGACAGAAGGGGAGGTGCGGACACCTTC.

The chain uses TRBV6-2 or TRBV6-3 and TRBJ1-2; the match to TRBD1 covers 7 bases. Germline lookup yields CDR1 MNHEY and CDR2 SVGEGT. Trimming cost V 0 bases and J 8 bases; bases outside gene matches: 6. There are 14 residues in the CDR3. CDR3 sequence reads: CASSYSRSTGGYTF. CDR3 bases: TGTGCCAGCAGTTACTCGCGGTCGACAGGGGGCTACACCTTC.

This clone was seen a single time. The rearrangement links TRBV5-1 to TRBJ2-3, with unresolved D. Germline CDR1 is SGHRS and CDR2 is YFSETQ. This CDR3 comprises 13 residues. The germline V and J ends were trimmed by 5 bases and 2 bases, with 9 bases remaining between them. The DNA for the CDR3 is TGCGCCAGCAGTGAAAGACTCACAGATACGCAGTATTTT. Protein product: CASSERLTDTQYF.

This clone was picked up a small number of times. The chain couples TRBV7-2 to TRBJ2-1; 7 bases line up with TRBD1. Germline CDR1 and CDR2: SGHTA and FQGNSA. Trimming at V came to 5 bases and at J to 12 bases, leaving 10 bases not matched to a gene. CDR3 size: 13 residues. CDR3 residues: CASSLRQGAMQFF. CDR3 DNA: TGTGCCAGCAGCCTCAGACAGGGTGCTATGCAGTTCTTC.

In DNA, the CDR3 is TGCGCCAGCAGCCAAGTGGGAACCCGCGGGACAGGGGGGGAAAAACTGTTTTTT. This sequence encodes CASSQVGTRGTGGEKLFF. The V call is TRBV4-1, the J call TRBJ1-4, with TRBD1 matching 11 bases. CDR3 length equals 18 residues. CDR1 is MGHRA and CDR2 is YSYEKL in the germline V gene. With 1 base clipped from V and 8 bases from J, the junction kept 12 bases outside the gene matches.

The chain joins TRBV5-6 to TRBJ1-6; unclear D gene. Trimming took 2 bases from V and 6 from J, leaving 9 bases between them. Germline V lookup: CDR1 SGHDT, CDR2 YYEEEE. This CDR3 contains 14 residues. This chain's CDR3 is CASSFVEFNSPLHF. The DNA for the CDR3 is TGTGCCAGCAGCTTTGTAGAGTTTAATTCACCCCTCCACTTT.

This sequence joins TRBV2 and TRBJ1-3, with D unresolved. Germline V CDR1 and CDR2: SNHLY, FYNNEI. The CDR3 sequence is 14 residues long. Trimming left V 6 bases short and J 4 bases short, with 13 bases between. The CDR3 sequence is CASRALLAGNTIYF. CDR3 nucleotide sequence: TGTGCCAGCAGGGCCCTGTTGGCAGGAAACACCATATATTTT.

The chain uses TRBV7-4 and TRBJ2-2, with 10 bases fitting TRBD1. Germline assignment: CDR1 SGHVT and CDR2 SQSDAQ. The CDR3 is made up of 15 amino acids. V trimming: 3 bases; J trimming: 5 bases; junction bases outside the gene matches: 3. CDR3 nucleotide sequence: TGTGCCAGCAGCTTTGGACAGGGGGAAACCGGGGAGCTGTTTTTT. It codes for CASSFGQGETGELFF.

The chain combines TRBV5-5 with TRBJ2-7, with 9 bases matching TRBD2. Germline V CDR1 and CDR2: SGHKS, YYEKEE (reference sequence). The V gene end was trimmed by 7 bases and the J gene end by 4 bases; junction bases not matched to a gene: 12. The CDR3 contains 15 residues. The CDR3: CASGDFSGSLYEQYF. Written as DNA, the CDR3 is TGTGCCAGCGGGGACTTTAGCGGGAGTTTGTACGAGCAGTACTTC.

This clone was counted ten times or more. The CDR3 reads CASSRTGGRNTEAFF. The CDR3, as DNA: TGTGCCAGCAGCCGGACAGGGGGCAGGAACACTGAAGCTTTCTTT. The chain joins TRBV25-1 to TRBJ1-1; 11 positions agree with TRBD1. The CDR3 length is 15 residues. The V segment lost 6 bases and the J segment 1 base; nucleotides outside the gene matches: 4. Germline loops: CDR1 MGHDK, CDR2 SYGVNS.

The chain recombines TRBV29-1 with TRBJ1-1, with D perhaps matching TRBD1 (6 bases). The CDR3 contains 15 residues. CDR1 SQVTM and CDR2 ANQGSEA come from the germline V gene. V was pared by 5 bases and J by 3 bases, with 19 bases between. The CDR3 is CSVSRQARKDTEAFF. In nucleotides, the CDR3 is TGCAGCGTTTCTCGACAGGCGCGAAAGGACACTGAAGCTTTCTTT.

This chain uses TRBV2 with TRBJ2-5; no clear D gene. The V end lost 7 bases, the J end lost 5 bases, and 8 bases lay between the germline ends. Germline V gene sequence: CDR1 SNHLY, CDR2 FYNNEI. The CDR3 has 11 residues. The CDR3 region is CASIYQETQYF. For the CDR3, the DNA is TGTGCCAGCATATATCAGGAGACCCAGTACTTC.

The rearrangement links TRBV7-9 to TRBJ1-5, with a possible D match to TRBD1 (6 bases). The CDR3 has 17 amino acids. Germline CDR1 and CDR2: SEHNR and FQNEAQ (reference sequence). Trimming cost V 5 bases and J 3 bases, with 20 bases left between them. CDR3 sequence reads: CASSPIGPTGNNQPQHF. The DNA for the CDR3 is TGTGCCAGCAGCCCGATAGGTCCGACAGGAAACAATCAGCCCCAGCATTTT.

DNA of the CDR3: TGTGCCACCCGGACAGCGAACACCGGGGAGCTGTTTTTT. As protein: CATRTANTGELFF. The gene calls are TRBV19 and TRBJ2-2; D is perhaps TRBD1 (6 bases). V was clipped by 10 bases and J by 0 bases, with 9 bases between them. This CDR3 region has 13 residues. Germline loops: CDR1 LNHDA, CDR2 SQIVND (reference sequence).

This clone was detected only once. The rearrangement links TRBV9 to TRBJ2-1; 7 bases map to TRBD1. V shed 0 bases and J 8 bases; nucleotides not matched to a gene: 8. CDR1 is SGDLS, CDR2 YYNGEE, per germline. CDR3 size: 15 residues. CDR3 amino acids: CASSVDWTGGHEQFF. DNA of the CDR3: TGTGCCAGCAGCGTAGACTGGACAGGTGGGCATGAGCAGTTCTTC.

The chain links TRBV10-3 to TRBJ1-2, with TRBD1 matching 8 bases. The CDR3 is 15 amino acids. CDR1 is ENHRY and CDR2 is SYGVKD in the germline V gene. J gave up 7 bases and V 3 bases, and 10 bases lay outside the gene matches. CDR3 DNA: TGTGCCATCAGTGAACCGGGGCAGGGGGCGGGTGGCTACACCTTC. It yields the protein CAISEPGQGAGGYTF.

The V gene is TRBV27, the J gene TRBJ1-2; D possibly corresponds to TRBD1 (6 bases). Deletions cut 8 bases from V and 0 bases from J, with 16 bases between. Germline CDR1 is MNHEY and CDR2 is SMNVEV (reference sequence). This CDR3 contains 15 residues. The CDR3 region is CASAWGGDTNYGYTF. In DNA, the CDR3 is TGTGCCAGCGCCTGGGGAGGGGACACTAACTATGGCTACACCTTC.

The V call is TRBV24-1, the J call TRBJ1-3, with D perhaps matching TRBD1 (5 bases). Germline V gene lookup returns CDR1 KGHDR and CDR2 SFDVKD. The CDR3 covers 13 residues. V lost 6 bases and J lost 1, with 6 bases in between. CDR3: CATSRGSGNTIYF. DNA for the CDR3: TGTGCCACCAGTAGGGGATCTGGAAACACCATATATTTT.

The chain links TRBV11-1 to TRBJ2-7; weak D call: TRBD1 (5 bases). The CDR3 spans 14 residues. The germline V gene has CDR1 SGHAT and CDR2 FQDESV (reference sequence). The V end lost 0 bases, the J end lost 6 bases, and 12 bases lay between the germline ends. As DNA, the CDR3 is TGTGCCAGCAGCTTAGCTCAGGGTGCCGGCGAGCAGTACTTC. It specifies CASSLAQGAGEQYF.

This chain joins TRBV12-3 or TRBV12-4 and TRBJ1-1; 10 nucleotides agree with TRBD1. Germline trimming cut 7 bases from V and 5 bases from J; bases unmatched to any gene: 4. This CDR3 is built from 13 residues. CDR3 DNA sequence: TGTGCCAGCATTCGGACAGGGGGTACTGAAGCTTTCTTT. Protein: CASIRTGGTEAFF.